These 3 T cell receptor beta chains were all obtained from the same sample, sequenced in a study of T cell repertoires in cytomegalovirus infection. From the reads, TCRdb called clonotypes with MiXCR, one entry per CDR3 protein. Counted here are around 530,000 distinct CDR3 sequences, 26% occurring once; the ten biggest clones make up 13%. Sample: PBMCs. Receptors originate from a human donor in good health (CMV status not recorded). Some clones in this sample may be carry-over from other donors' samples.

CDR3 nucleotide sequence: TGTGCCAGCAGCTTGTTTACTAGCACGGGACTAGCGGGTTACAATGAGCAGTTCTTC. Its protein is CASSLFTSTGLAGYNEQFF. The chain has TRBV11-2 and TRBJ2-1; 12 bases agree with TRBD2. V dropped 3 bases and J dropped 4; count of bases not matched to a gene: 13. Germline V lookup: CDR1 SGHAT, CDR2 FQNNGV. The CDR3 loop spans 19 amino acids.

V and J are TRBV6-2 or TRBV6-3 and TRBJ2-3, with 9 bases identical to TRBD2. Germline loops: CDR1 MNHEY, CDR2 SVGEGT. This CDR3 has 16 residues. Trimming cost V 4 bases and J 2 bases; bases outside gene matches: 7. The CDR3 loop is CASSWGSGSPTDTQYF. The CDR3 coding sequence is TGTGCCAGCAGTTGGGGTAGCGGGAGCCCCACAGATACGCAGTATTTT.

The sample holds a few counts of this clonotype. The chain has TRBV29-1 and TRBJ1-2, with D unclear. The CDR3 runs to 13 residues. From germline, CDR1 is SQVTM and CDR2 ANQGSEA. The V end lost 2 bases, the J end lost 2 bases, and 9 bases lay between the germline ends. The CDR3 protein is CSVEWADNYGYTF. The CDR3 coding sequence is TGCAGCGTTGAATGGGCGGACAACTATGGCTACACCTTC.